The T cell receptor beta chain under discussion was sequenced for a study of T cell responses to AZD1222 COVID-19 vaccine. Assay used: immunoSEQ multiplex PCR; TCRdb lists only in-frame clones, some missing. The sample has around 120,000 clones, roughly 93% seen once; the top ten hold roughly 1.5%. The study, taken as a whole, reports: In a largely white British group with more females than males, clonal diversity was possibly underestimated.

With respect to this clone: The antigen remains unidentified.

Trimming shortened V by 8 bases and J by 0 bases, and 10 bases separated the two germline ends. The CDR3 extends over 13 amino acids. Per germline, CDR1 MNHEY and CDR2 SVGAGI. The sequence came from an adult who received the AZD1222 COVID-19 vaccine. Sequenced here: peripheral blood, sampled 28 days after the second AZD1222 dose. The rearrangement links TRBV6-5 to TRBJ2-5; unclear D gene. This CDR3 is CASAAGNQETQYF. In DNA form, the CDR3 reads TGTGCCAGCGCTGCCGGAAACCAAGAGACCCAGTACTTC.